One and the same sample provided the 5 T cell receptor beta chains below, sequenced in a study of control samples from healthy donors and cancer patients. Here immunoSEQ multiplex PCR was the method, and the copy in TCRdb shows in-frame clones only, minus some. In the table there are around 110,000 clones, 93% of which are singletons. Sample: blood. The origin of the receptors is a man aged 25-45 years in good health.

The rearrangement links TRBV5-4 to TRBJ1-1; no definite D call. V lost 2 bases, J lost 1 base, and 6 bases lay in between. This CDR3 is built from 13 residues. Germline V gene lookup returns CDR1 SGHNT and CDR2 YYREEE (reference sequence). CDR3 DNA sequence: TGTGCCAGCAGCTTTGGGCAGAACACTGAAGCTTTCTTT. Protein product: CASSFGQNTEAFF.

The chain uses TRBV12-3 or TRBV12-4 and TRBJ1-5; D possibly corresponds to TRBD1 (5 bases). V was shortened by 5 bases and J by 7 bases, with 12 bases between the two germline ends. The CDR3 is 13 residues long. This chain's CDR3 is CASSPRRDQPQHF. The CDR3 DNA follows: TGTGCCAGCAGTCCCCGGAGGGACCAGCCCCAGCATTTT.

V gene TRBV5-1 combines with J gene TRBJ1-1; D gene ambiguous. V lost 4 bases, J lost 1 base, and 14 bases lay in between. CDR1 SGHRS and CDR2 YFSETQ come from the germline V gene. The CDR3 spans 15 residues. The CDR3 is CASSPLLATNTEAFF. CDR3 nucleotides: TGCGCCAGCAGCCCCCTTTTGGCGACGAACACTGAAGCTTTCTTT.

J is TRBJ2-2 and V is TRBV5-8, with 9 bases identical to TRBD2. Unmatched junction bases numbered 3, after V lost 4 bases and J lost 5 bases. The germline gives CDR1 SGHTS, CDR2 YDEGEE. This CDR3 contains 14 residues. CDR3 loop: CASSPLAGTGELFF. As DNA, the CDR3 is TGTGCCAGCAGCCCTCTAGCGGGGACCGGGGAGCTGTTTTTT.

The chain joins TRBV12-5 to TRBJ1-1; D may be TRBD1 (5 bases). The germline CDR1 and CDR2 sequences are LGHNT and FRNRAP. V shed 7 bases and J shed 5 bases, with 11 bases lying between them. CDR3 length equals 12 residues. CDR3 DNA sequence: TGTGCTAGTGACAATCAGGGTACTGAAGCTTTCTTT. It is translated as CASDNQGTEAFF.